Listed here are 28 T cell receptor beta chains from one sample, sequenced in a study of blood T cell repertoires in COVID-19 (dated by TCRdb to 2018 to 2021). The receptor library was made with the immunoSEQ multiplex PCR assay. TCRdb holds this immuneACCESS table with in-frame rearrangements only. Some clones are missing; in checked studies, unresolved V genes explain under half, and the rest has no known cause. Recorded for this sample are about 240,000 clones; about 82% of them occurred a single time. The top ten hold more than 6% of the sample. Sequencing was carried out using peripheral blood. All receptors come from a woman aged 60-75 years with active or convalescent COVID-19.

The chain joins TRBV11-3 to TRBJ2-1, with D maybe TRBD2 (5 bases). The CDR3 runs 14 residues. Germline V lookup: CDR1 SGHNT, CDR2 YENEEA. Deletions cut 1 base from V and 9 bases from J, with 13 bases between. The CDR3 protein is CASSLGALASEQFF. The CDR3 coding sequence is TGTGCCAGCAGCTTAGGAGCCCTAGCCTCTGAGCAGTTCTTC. The whole variable domain, filled in from reference TRBV11-3 and TRBJ2-1, reads EAGVVQSPRYKIIEKKQPVAFWCNPISGHNTLYWYLQNLGQGPELLIRYENEEAVDDSQLPKDRFSAERLKGVDSTLKIQPAELGDSAVYLCASSLGALASEQFFGPGTRLTVL.

A single count supports this clone. The chain is built from TRBV11-1 and TRBJ2-1, with a possible D match to TRBD2 (6 bases). CDR1 is SGHAT, CDR2 FQDESV, per germline (reference sequence). The CDR3 is made up of 13 amino acids. The V gene lost 1 base and the J gene lost 9 bases, with 10 bases spanning the gap. The chain's CDR3 is CASSLVGGGEQFF. In nucleotides, the CDR3 is TGTGCCAGCAGCTTAGTCGGGGGAGGTGAGCAGTTCTTC.

In DNA form, the CDR3 reads TGTGCCAGCACCCCTCGGGGAGGGACTGAAGCTTTCTTT. Translating it yields CASTPRGGTEAFF. The rearrangement joins TRBV5-5 to TRBJ1-1; D gene ambiguous. This CDR3 spans 13 amino acids. Per the germline V gene, CDR1 is SGHKS and CDR2 is YYEKEE (reference sequence). V gave up 6 bases and J gave up 5 bases, with 14 bases separating them. Full variable domain (remainder filled in from reference TRBV5-5 and TRBJ1-1): DAGVTQSPTHLIKTRGQQVTLRCSPISGHKSVSWYQQVLGQGPQFIFQYYEKEERGRGNFPDRFSARQFPNYSSELNVNALLLGDSALYLCASTPRGGTEAFFGQGTRLTVV.

The rearrangement joins TRBV6-2 or TRBV6-3 to TRBJ2-2, with TRBD2 matching over 11 bases. There are 17 residues in the CDR3. Germline CDR1 and CDR2: MNHEY and SVGEGT. Unmatched junction bases numbered 5, after V lost 5 bases and J lost 0 bases. The CDR3 coding sequence is TGTGCCAGCAGTCTACTAGCGGGGGTCCCGAACACCGGGGAGCTGTTTTTT. It translates to CASSLLAGVPNTGELFF.

The CDR3 coding sequence is TGTGCCAGCAGCAAGGGGACAGCTGAACGGGAGACCCAGTACTTC. It specifies CASSKGTAERETQYF. The J gene is TRBJ2-5, the V gene TRBV11-3; TRBD1 agrees at 7 bases. J gave up 5 bases and V 5 bases, and 11 bases lay outside the gene matches. The CDR3 is made up of 15 amino acids. Per germline, CDR1 SGHNT and CDR2 YENEEA.

The genes are TRBV2 and TRBJ2-7, with D perhaps TRBD1 (6 bases). The germline V gene has CDR1 SNHLY and CDR2 FYNNEI. The germline V and J ends were trimmed by 1 base and 7 bases, with 11 bases remaining between them. The length of the CDR3 is 13 residues. The CDR3 reads CASSEVSDREQYF. The DNA for the CDR3 is TGTGCCAGCAGTGAAGTTTCGGACAGAGAGCAGTACTTC.

In its sample, this clone was seen once. Here the CDR3 DNA reads TGCAGTGCTAGTCGTAGCTACGAGCAGTACTTC. This gives the protein CSASRSYEQYF. The rearrangement joins TRBV20-1 to TRBJ2-7; D unclear. V lost 3 bases to trimming and J lost 3 bases, with 6 bases between them. Germline V gene data show CDR1 as DFQATT and CDR2 as SNEGSKA (reference sequence). The CDR3 extends over 11 amino acids.

This rearrangement joins TRBV27 to TRBJ2-3, with TRBD2 matching 11 bases. This CDR3 has 15 residues. Germline lookup yields CDR1 MNHEY and CDR2 SMNVEV (reference sequence). V lost 2 bases, J lost 4 bases, and 2 bases stayed unmatched. The CDR3 spells CASSLVAGGSDTQYF. The CDR3 DNA sequence: TGTGCCAGCAGTTTAGTAGCGGGGGGGTCAGATACGCAGTATTTT.

This clone was seen many times. The chain joins TRBV12-3 or TRBV12-4 to TRBJ2-7; D gene unclear. V lost 5 bases and J lost 7, with 12 bases in between. This CDR3 spans 12 amino acids. CDR3 protein: CASSLRRREQYF. The CDR3 coding sequence is TGTGCCAGCAGTCTGAGACGGCGGGAGCAGTACTTC.

The V call is TRBV5-1, the J call TRBJ2-3; D not resolved. V lost 0 bases to trimming and J lost 0 bases, with 8 bases between them. The CDR3 consists of 15 residues. The germline gives CDR1 SGHRS, CDR2 YFSETQ. The CDR3 region has the DNA TGCGCCAGCAGCTTGGACAGCATCAGCACAGATACGCAGTATTTT. Encoded protein: CASSLDSISTDTQYF.

J is TRBJ2-7 and V is TRBV6-5; a weak D match, TRBD1 (5 bases). Trimming cost V 7 bases and J 4 bases, with 8 bases left between them. Germline CDR1 is MNHEY and CDR2 is SVGAGI. The CDR3 has 11 amino acids. The CDR3 nucleotides are TGTGCCAGCAATAGGGGATACGAGCAGTACTTC. Residues: CASNRGYEQYF.

V gene TRBV5-8 combines with J gene TRBJ1-5, with 9 bases identical to TRBD1. V was pared by 6 bases and J by 7 bases, with 20 bases of the junction left unmatched. The CDR3 loop spans 18 amino acids. Germline V gene data show CDR1 as SGHTS and CDR2 as YDEGEE. The CDR3 nucleotides are TGTGCCAGCATCCGTTCCTTCGGGACAGGGAGAAGGGGACAGCCCCAGCATTTT. Translating it yields CASIRSFGTGRRGQPQHF.

This chain connects TRBV19 to TRBJ1-3; D remains ambiguous. Trimming stripped 7 bases from V and 5 bases from J, with 15 bases between. Germline CDR1 is LNHDA and CDR2 is SQIVND (reference sequence). The CDR3 totals 14 residues. The DNA for the CDR3 is TGTGCCAGTACCACGGGAGGGAGGAGAAACACCATATATTTT. Encoded protein: CASTTGGRRNTIYF.

This clone was observed a handful of times. V gene TRBV15 combines with J gene TRBJ1-2, with D hard to call. The CDR3 sequence is 14 residues long. V lost 0 bases and J 1 base, leaving 6 bases between the germline ends. Germline CDR1 LNHNV, CDR2 YYDKDF (reference sequence). The CDR3, as DNA: TGTGCCACCAGCAGAGACCGAGTTAACTATGGCTACACCTTC. Translating it yields CATSRDRVNYGYTF.

This chain connects TRBV28 to TRBJ1-1; possible D gene TRBD1, 6 bases. The V gene's germline CDR1 is MDHEN and CDR2 SYDVKM. Trimming removed 6 bases at V and 7 bases at J, with 15 bases between. This CDR3 has 13 residues. CDR3 sequence: CASRDRVKNEAFF. In nucleotides, the CDR3 is TGTGCCAGCAGGGACAGAGTCAAGAATGAAGCTTTCTTT.

This chain joins TRBV19 and TRBJ1-2, with D perhaps TRBD1 (6 bases). Germline values: CDR1 LNHDA, CDR2 SQIVND (reference sequence). This CDR3 has 16 amino acids. Trimming stripped 7 bases from V and 2 bases from J, with 20 bases between. The CDR3 loop reads CASTLSGAGANYGYTF. The CDR3 DNA follows: TGTGCCAGTACCCTCTCAGGGGCAGGAGCGAACTATGGCTACACCTTC.

The chain carries TRBV4-1 and TRBJ2-3; D is undetermined. This CDR3 spans 14 amino acids. Germline assignment: CDR1 MGHRA and CDR2 YSYEKL. The V and J ends lost 3 bases and 6 bases respectively, with 13 bases between them. This chain's CDR3 is CASSQLRFVDTQYF. CDR3 bases: TGCGCCAGCAGCCAGTTGCGGTTCGTTGATACGCAGTATTTT.

The chain combines TRBV6-5 with TRBJ1-4; possibly TRBD1 for D (6 bases). Germline V gene data show CDR1 as MNHEY and CDR2 as SVGAGI. This CDR3 is built from 13 residues. V lost 5 bases, J lost 8 bases, and 12 bases lay in between. The CDR3 coding sequence is TGTGCCAGCAGTCAGGGGTTGGAGGAAAAACTGTTTTTT. This codes for CASSQGLEEKLFF.

This chain uses TRBV29-1 with TRBJ1-2, with 9 bases aligning to TRBD1. V gave up 6 bases and J gave up 5 bases; unmatched junction bases: 7. Per germline, CDR1 SQVTM and CDR2 ANQGSEA. This CDR3 has 13 residues. The CDR3 coding sequence is TGCAGCGTCCTGGACAGGGGTGAATATGGCTACACCTTC. As protein: CSVLDRGEYGYTF. The whole variable domain, filled in from reference TRBV29-1 and TRBJ1-2, reads SAVISQKPSRDICQRGTSLTIQCQVDSQVTMMFWYRQQPGQSLTLIATANQGSEATYESGFVIDKFPISRPNLTFSTLTVSNMSPEDSSIYLCSVLDRGEYGYTFGSGTRLTVV.

V gene TRBV6-5 combines with J gene TRBJ2-5, with 7 bases identical to TRBD1. The CDR3 has 12 amino acids. Per the germline V gene, CDR1 is MNHEY and CDR2 is SVGAGI. Trimming at V came to 6 bases and at J to 5 bases, leaving 3 bases not matched to a gene. CDR3 region: CASRQGTETQYF. CDR3 DNA: TGTGCCAGCAGACAGGGGACCGAGACCCAGTACTTC.

The V and J genes are TRBV20-1 and TRBJ2-5; unclear D gene. Germline V gives CDR1 DFQATT, CDR2 SNEGSKA (reference sequence). The ends were cut back, 5 bases at V and 0 bases at J, with 4 bases in the middle. This CDR3 is 11 amino acids long. The CDR3 spells CSALDQETQYF. In DNA form, the CDR3 reads TGCAGTGCTTTAGACCAAGAGACCCAGTACTTC.

Remarks on this clone: At the DNA level, this CDR3 is encoded by other sequences in the same sample as well. V and J are TRBV7-9 and TRBJ1-1; D is ambiguous. Trimming shortened V by 1 base and J by 2 bases, and 5 bases separated the two germline ends. Per germline, CDR1 SEHNR and CDR2 FQNEAQ (reference sequence). CDR3 length: 13 residues. CDR3 DNA: TGTGCCAGCAGCTTAGACAGAAACACTGAAGCTTTCTTT. Protein sequence: CASSLDRNTEAFF.

This chain uses TRBV19 with TRBJ2-3; 8 positions match TRBD2. Germline V gene lookup returns CDR1 LNHDA and CDR2 SQIVND (reference sequence). CDR3 length equals 16 residues. Trimming at V came to 2 bases and at J to 1 base, leaving 5 bases not matched to a gene. CDR3 DNA: TGTGCCAGTAGTATAAGCGGGGGAGGGGGCACAGATACGCAGTATTTT. It yields the protein CASSISGGGGTDTQYF. The variable domain in full, with the rest retrieved from reference TRBV19 and TRBJ2-3, is DGGITQSPKYLFRKEGQNVTLSCEQNLNHDAMYWYRQDPGQGLRLIYYSQIVNDFQKGDIAEGYSVSREKKESFPLTVTSAQKNPTAFYLCASSISGGGGTDTQYFGPGTRLTVL.

The CDR3 is CASHLGREKLFF. The CDR3 DNA is TGTGCCAGCCACTTGGGGCGGGAAAAACTGTTTTTT. The J gene is TRBJ1-4, the V gene TRBV2, with D perhaps TRBD1 (5 bases). The CDR3 has 12 amino acids. V lost 8 bases and J lost 8, with 12 bases in between. In germline, CDR1 is SNHLY, CDR2 FYNNEI.

The chain couples TRBV3-1 (or the pseudogene TRBV3-2) to TRBJ2-5, with D possibly being TRBD2 (6 bases). The V gene's germline CDR1 is LGHDT and CDR2 YNNKEL (reference sequence). V lost 2 bases, J lost 4 bases, and 14 bases lay in between. This CDR3 is 15 amino acids long. CDR3 DNA sequence: TGTGCCAGCAGCCAATTGCGAACGGGAGCAGAGACCCAGTACTTC. It is translated as CASSQLRTGAETQYF.

The chain joins TRBV6-5 to TRBJ2-4; D is undetermined. V gave up 1 base and J gave up 5 bases, with 15 bases separating them. CDR3 size: 16 residues. CDR1 and CDR2 from the germline V gene are MNHEY and SVGAGI. The CDR3 DNA is TGTGCCAGCAGTTACTTCCTGCCCCCTCGGGAAAACATTCAGTACTTC. Translating gives CASSYFLPPRENIQYF.

The CDR3 sequence: CASSQGGGVWTF. CDR3 sequence (DNA): TGTGCCAGCAGCCAGGGGGGTGGGGTCTGGACCTTC. The chain is built from TRBV3-1 (or the pseudogene TRBV3-2) and TRBJ1-2; tentatively, D is TRBD1 (5 bases). Trimming shortened V by 3 bases and J by 14 bases, and 16 bases separated the two germline ends. The CDR3 runs to 12 residues. CDR1 is LGHDT, CDR2 YNNKEL, per germline (reference sequence).

The chain links TRBV28 to TRBJ2-3; D is ambiguous. V lost 6 bases and J lost 1, with 14 bases in between. CDR3 length: 15 amino acids. Germline V lookup: CDR1 MDHEN, CDR2 SYDVKM. Here the CDR3 DNA reads TGTGCCAGCAGCCTCCGGCAAGGAGGCACAGATACGCAGTATTTT. Translated, it gives CASSLRQGGTDTQYF.